The rows below give T cell receptor beta chains drawn from one sample of a study of T-cell memory formation after mild COVID-19. Each CDR3 protein gets one entry after TCRdb re-called the 5' RACE reads with MiXCR. The sample holds approximately 500,000 distinct CDR3 sequences; 25% are singletons and the top ten take around 12%. Sequencing was done on a sample of PBMCs or a T cell subset sorted from them (not recorded which). These receptors were obtained from an adult woman who had mild COVID-19 (a few samples of this study predate the infection). Cell type and time point are not known. The CDR3 runs from the conserved cysteine through the conserved F or W. D genes are given only for firm matches. Rows may omit the clone size; those that give it use once, few, many or a size class.

>TRBJ2-4|TRBV11-2|TRBD2|17|-
TGTGCCAGCAGCAAGGGACTAGCGGGAGTTGTGGGAAACATTCAGTACTTC
CASSKGLAGVVGNIQYF
>TRBJ2-5|TRBV5-1|TRBD2|18|few
TGCGCCAGCAGCTCACCAAGGACTAGCGGGAGGGCCGGAGAGACCCAGTACTTC
CASSSPRTSGRAGETQYF
>TRBJ2-4|TRBV3-1|TRBD1|14|-
TGTGCCAGCAGCCCATCACAGGGGGGCTGGCTTCAGTACTTC
CASSPSQGGWLQYF
>TRBJ1-1|TRBV10-3|-|15|few
TGTGCCATCAGTGAAAAGGGGCAGGAGAACACTGAAGCTTTCTTT
CAISEKGQENTEAFF
>TRBJ1-6|TRBV3-1|TRBD1|16|-
TGTGCCAGCAGCCAAGATTCTGACAGGGCACGGTCACCCCTCCACTTT
CASSQDSDRARSPLHF
>TRBJ1-1|TRBV7-8|TRBD1|16|-
TGTGCCAGCAGCCCACACAGGATCAGGGGGCTTACTGAAGCTTTCTTT
CASSPHRIRGLTEAFF
>TRBJ2-4|TRBV12-3/TRBV12-4|-|16|few
TGTGCCAGCAGTTCAAAGAGTTTGACAGCCAAAAACATTCAGTACTTC
CASSSKSLTAKNIQYF
>TRBJ2-7|TRBV14|-|13|-
TGTGCCAGCAGCCAAGGTCCTCTGAACGAGCAGTACTTC
CASSQGPLNEQYF
>TRBJ2-5|TRBV2|TRBD2|15|few
TGTGCCAGCAGTTGGGGACTAGCGGGCCAAGAGACCCAGTACTTC
CASSWGLAGQETQYF
>TRBJ2-7|TRBV27|TRBD2|14|many
TGTGCCAGCAGTGGGCGGGGGGGGTCCTACGAGCAGTACTTC
CASSGRGGSYEQYF
>TRBJ1-2|TRBV18|TRBD1|16|few
TGTGCCAGCTCACCGGCGGTAGACAGGGACTTCTATGGCTACACCTTC
CASSPAVDRDFYGYTF
>TRBJ2-7|TRBV23-1|-|12|few
TGCGCCAGCATTAGGGCCACCTACGAGCAGTACTTC
CASIRATYEQYF
>TRBJ2-3|TRBV7-9|-|15|once
TGTGCCAGCAGCTTACCCGTTGGGGGCACAGATACGCAGTATTTT
CASSLPVGGTDTQYF
>TRBJ2-1|TRBV11-3|TRBD2|19|-
TGTGCCAGCAGCTTAGTTGGGCCCTCGGGTGGCGGGGGTAATAATGAGCAGTTCTTC
CASSLVGPSGGGGNNEQFF
>TRBJ2-3|TRBV28|TRBD1|17|-
TGTGCCAGCAGCGACCCATCGGGACAGGGGACCACAGATACGCAGTATTTT
CASSDPSGQGTTDTQYF
>TRBJ1-1|TRBV6-6|-|13|once
TGTGCCAGCAGTTATACTGAGTACACTGAAGCTTTCTTT
CASSYTEYTEAFF
>TRBJ1-2|TRBV12-3/TRBV12-4|-|15|-
TGTGCCAGCAGTCCGTCATCCGGCTTTAACTATGGCTACACCTTC
CASSPSSGFNYGYTF
>TRBJ1-2|TRBV10-3|-|13|-
TGTGCCATCAGTACGGGGGAAAACTATGGCTACACCTTC
CAISTGENYGYTF
>TRBJ1-3|TRBV7-6|-|14|few
TGTGCCAGCAGAGCAGGGAGTACTGGAAACACCATATATTTT
CASRAGSTGNTIYF
>TRBJ2-7|TRBV7-6|TRBD1|17|-
TGTGCCAGCAGTTACTCATCGAGGACAGGGGACTCCTACGAGCAGTACTTC
CASSYSSRTGDSYEQYF
>TRBJ2-7|TRBV6-6|-|15|few
TGTGCCAGCAGTTACCCCGAGGGCCTAACCTACGAGCAGTACTTC
CASSYPEGLTYEQYF
>TRBJ1-5|TRBV5-1|-|14|-
TGCGCCAGCAGCTTGGAGGCAGAGGGACAGCCCCAGCATTTT
CASSLEAEGQPQHF
>TRBJ1-2|TRBV12-5|-|14|-
TGTGCTAGTGGTTTGGCCCACAGGGAATCAGGCTACACCTTC
CASGLAHRESGYTF
>TRBJ2-1|TRBV7-9|TRBD2|14|-
TGTGCCAGCAGCCATACTAGCGGGGGGATTGAGCAGTTCTTC
CASSHTSGGIEQFF
>TRBJ2-5|TRBV9|-|15|-
TGTGCCAGCAGCGCAGGGGGTAGCGGCCAAGAGACCCAGTACTTC
CASSAGGSGQETQYF
>TRBJ2-3|TRBV5-5|-|13|few
TGTGCCAGCAGCTCGACCCCCACAGATACGCAGTATTTT
CASSSTPTDTQYF
>TRBJ2-2|TRBV29-1|-|15|-
TGCAGCGTTGAAGATAATCTGCGGGGTGCCGGGGAGCTGTTTTTT
CSVEDNLRGAGELFF
>TRBJ2-7|TRBV12-3/TRBV12-4|-|13|-
TGTGCCAGCATGATTGGGACTGTCGTCGAGCAGTACTTC
CASMIGTVVEQYF
>TRBJ2-5|TRBV5-1|-|15|-
TGCGCCAGCAGCCCTTTGGGGGCCAGGAAAGAGACCCAGTACTTC
CASSPLGARKETQYF
>TRBJ2-5|TRBV7-8|TRBD2|13|-
TGTGCCAGCACCCAAGCGGGAGTTGGGACCCAGTACTTC
CASTQAGVGTQYF
>TRBJ1-1|TRBV4-3|-|15|-
TGCGCCAGCAGCCAAGTGGTAACAGGGCGCACTGAAGCTTTCTTT
CASSQVVTGRTEAFF